This T cell receptor beta chain was profiled in a study of T cells in Graves' hyperthyroidism and ophthalmopathy. Study background: Peripheral blood was taken when the disease was first diagnosed, before any treatment began.

V was shortened by 1 base and J by 2 bases, with 12 bases between the two germline ends. Germline V gene lookup returns CDR1 DFQATT and CDR2 SNEGSKA (reference sequence). The CDR3 consists of 14 residues. Overall study findings and caveats: Model predictions of ophthalmopathy came a median around 7.1 months before onset. Among clonotypes expanded in thyroid above 0.001, most were also found in blood.

This clonotype showed up just a few times. Its antigen is not known. A much larger clone lies a single base off, so this may be a read error. Lacking the conserved final phenylalanine or tryptophan, this CDR3 likely reflects a read error. RNA transcripts provided the source from which TCR beta CDR3 regions were amplified. Primed by the HTBI set, a first-round RT-PCR was run on the TCR CDR3. TCRdb passed the multiplex PCR reads through MiXCR, listing each CDR3 protein once. The repertoire holds around 370,000 distinct CDR3 sequences, with around 18% as singletons. The chain employs TRBV20-1 and TRBJ2-7; D is unclear. Specimen: blood. The source is a man aged 18-30 years with Graves' ophthalmopathy. The CDR3 region is CSARGGLSPYEQYS. The CDR3, as DNA: TGCAGTGCTAGAGGTGGCCTATCCCCCTACGAGCAGTACTCC.